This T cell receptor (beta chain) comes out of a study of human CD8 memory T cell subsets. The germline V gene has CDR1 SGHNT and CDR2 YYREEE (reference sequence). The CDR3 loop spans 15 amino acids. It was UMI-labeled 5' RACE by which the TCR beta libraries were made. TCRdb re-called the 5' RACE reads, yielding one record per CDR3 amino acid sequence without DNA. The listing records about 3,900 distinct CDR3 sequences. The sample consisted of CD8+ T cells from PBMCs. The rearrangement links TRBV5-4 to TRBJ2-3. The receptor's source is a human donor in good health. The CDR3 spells CASSLGGSLTDTQYF.